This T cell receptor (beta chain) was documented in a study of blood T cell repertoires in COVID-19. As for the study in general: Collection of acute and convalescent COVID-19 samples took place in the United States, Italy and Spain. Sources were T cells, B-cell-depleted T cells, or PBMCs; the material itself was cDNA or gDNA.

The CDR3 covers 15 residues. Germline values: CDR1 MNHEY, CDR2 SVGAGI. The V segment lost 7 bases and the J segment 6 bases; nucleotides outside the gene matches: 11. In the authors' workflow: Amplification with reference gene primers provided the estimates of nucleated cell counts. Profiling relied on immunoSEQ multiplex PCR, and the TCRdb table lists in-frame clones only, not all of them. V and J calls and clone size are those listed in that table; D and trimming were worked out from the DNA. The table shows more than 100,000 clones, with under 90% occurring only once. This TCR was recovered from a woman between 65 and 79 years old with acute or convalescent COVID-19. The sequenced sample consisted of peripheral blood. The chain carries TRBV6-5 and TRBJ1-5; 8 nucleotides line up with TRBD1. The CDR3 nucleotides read TGTGCCAGCATGATTTCGGACAGGGTTGGTCAGCCCCAGCATTTT. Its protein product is CASMISDRVGQPQHF.